This T cell receptor (beta chain) was sequenced during a study of post-analysis software for immune sequencing data. Study details: Secondary progressive, relapsing-remitting and progressive-relapsing multiple sclerosis were among the included disease courses.

V dropped 0 bases and J dropped 13 bases, with 13 bases sitting between them. The germline gives CDR1 SGHVS, CDR2 FQNEAQ. This CDR3 is built from 13 residues. TCR beta cDNA libraries had unique molecular identifiers. One entry per CDR3 protein, called by TCRdb with MiXCR from the PCR reads. The sample carries 700,000 to 900,000 distinct CDR3 sequences, 35% to 55% recorded once. Points from the study as a whole: Comparison of patients with controls showed five TRBV segments more frequent in patients, TRBV5-6, TRBV5-1 and TRBV20-1 among them. Multiple sclerosis patients had significantly lower normalized Chao1 diversity than controls.

A remark on this clonotype: Its target is not known.

The source of this sequence is a girl between 5 and 17 years old with multiple sclerosis. The chain couples TRBV7-8 to TRBJ2-4; D is unclear. The sequencing sample was made of blood. In DNA form, the CDR3 reads TGTGCCAGCAGCTTAGCGGAGCCTACGGAGCAGTACTTC. It yields the protein CASSLAEPTEQYF.